The rows below give T cell receptor beta chains drawn from one sample of a study of T cell repertoires in cytomegalovirus infection. No cognate antigen is known for these TCRs. MiXCR, applied by TCRdb to the reads, yields one record per CDR3 protein. The sample carries roughly 180,000 distinct CDR3 sequences, less than 25% recorded once. This specimen consisted of CD8+ T cells from cultured PBMCs, obtained from culture after CMV antigen stimulation. These receptors were collected from a human donor in good health (CMV status not recorded). Some clones in this sample may be carry-over from other donors' samples. The CDR3 runs from the conserved cysteine through the conserved F or W. D genes are given only for firm matches. Part of the rows lack a size; the others show once, few, many or a class for expanded clones.

d_gene: NA; len: 14; j_gene: TRBJ2-1; abundance: NA; v_gene: TRBV7-3; CDR3nt: TGTGCCAGCAGCGCCCCGACTAGTCCGAATGAGCAGTTCTTC; CDR3aa: CASSAPTSPNEQFF
d_gene: NA; len: 15; j_gene: TRBJ1-4; abundance: NA; v_gene: TRBV7-2; CDR3nt: TGTGCCAGCAGCTTAGGTCTGGGGATGGGCGAAAAACTGTTTTTT; CDR3aa: CASSLGLGMGEKLFF
d_gene: TRBD2; len: 14; j_gene: TRBJ2-3; abundance: NA; v_gene: TRBV7-2; CDR3nt: TGTGCCAGCAGCCGCGGGGGGGCCGGGGATACGCAGTATTTT; CDR3aa: CASSRGGAGDTQYF
d_gene: NA; len: 12; j_gene: TRBJ1-1; abundance: NA; v_gene: TRBV11-2; CDR3nt: TGTGCCAGCGGTAGGGGAGCGACTGAAGCTTTCTTT; CDR3aa: CASGRGATEAFF
d_gene: TRBD2; len: 15; j_gene: TRBJ2-1; abundance: few; v_gene: TRBV2; CDR3nt: TGTGCCAGCAGTGACTCGGGACTAGTAGTCAATGAGCAGTTCTTC; CDR3aa: CASSDSGLVVNEQFF
d_gene: NA; len: 15; j_gene: TRBJ1-1; abundance: NA; v_gene: TRBV7-2; CDR3nt: TGTGCCAGCAGCTTAACAGGCCCCATGAACACTGAAGCTTTCTTT; CDR3aa: CASSLTGPMNTEAFF
d_gene: NA; len: 13; j_gene: TRBJ1-5; abundance: NA; v_gene: TRBV6-5; CDR3nt: TGTGCCAGCAGTTATAGGTCAAATCAGCCCCAGCATTTT; CDR3aa: CASSYRSNQPQHF
d_gene: NA; len: 12; j_gene: TRBJ1-1; abundance: NA; v_gene: TRBV12-3/TRBV12-4; CDR3nt: TGTGCCACCGAGGGAGGGAACACTGAAGCTTTCTTT; CDR3aa: CATEGGNTEAFF
d_gene: NA; len: 16; j_gene: TRBJ2-2; abundance: few; v_gene: TRBV6-5; CDR3nt: TGTGCCAGCAGTTACGATGGCGGGCTGGGTAGGGGGGAGCTGTTTTTT; CDR3aa: CASSYDGGLGRGELFF
d_gene: NA; len: 14; j_gene: TRBJ2-5; abundance: few; v_gene: TRBV11-2; CDR3nt: TGTGCCAGCAGCCCTAGACGGAACCAAGAGACCCAGTACTTC; CDR3aa: CASSPRRNQETQYF
d_gene: TRBD1; len: 13; j_gene: TRBJ1-2; abundance: NA; v_gene: TRBV27; CDR3nt: TGTGCCACAATGGGACAGGGGGCGAGAGGCTACACCTTC; CDR3aa: CATMGQGARGYTF
d_gene: NA; len: 14; j_gene: TRBJ1-5; abundance: few; v_gene: TRBV12-3/TRBV12-4; CDR3nt: TGTGCCAGCAGCCAAGGGGGGGCGAATCAGCCCCAGCATTTT; CDR3aa: CASSQGGANQPQHF
d_gene: NA; len: 13; j_gene: TRBJ1-2; abundance: NA; v_gene: TRBV7-8; CDR3nt: TGTGCCAGCAGCTTCCGGGCCGGGGATGGCTACACCTTC; CDR3aa: CASSFRAGDGYTF
d_gene: NA; len: 14; j_gene: TRBJ1-1; abundance: NA; v_gene: TRBV7-6; CDR3nt: TGTGCCAGCAGCTCCTCCGGGCAAAACACTGAAGCTTTCTTT; CDR3aa: CASSSSGQNTEAFF
d_gene: NA; len: 14; j_gene: TRBJ2-1; abundance: many; v_gene: TRBV12-3/TRBV12-4; CDR3nt: TGTGCCAGCAGTTTCGAAAGCTCCTACAATGAGCAGTTCTTC; CDR3aa: CASSFESSYNEQFF
d_gene: NA; len: 16; j_gene: TRBJ1-5; abundance: NA; v_gene: TRBV7-4; CDR3nt: TGTGCCAGCAGCTTAGCTCCTGAGAGGAGCAATCAGCCCCAGCATTTT; CDR3aa: CASSLAPERSNQPQHF
d_gene: NA; len: 14; j_gene: TRBJ2-3; abundance: NA; v_gene: TRBV12-3/TRBV12-4; CDR3nt: TGTGCCAGCACAGGGGCGACATCGGTAGATACGCAGTATTTT; CDR3aa: CASTGATSVDTQYF
d_gene: NA; len: 14; j_gene: TRBJ2-3; abundance: NA; v_gene: TRBV6-2/TRBV6-3; CDR3nt: TGTGCCAGCACTCACTCATCGGGCGGGGATACGCAGTATTTT; CDR3aa: CASTHSSGGDTQYF
d_gene: NA; len: 15; j_gene: TRBJ2-1; abundance: few; v_gene: TRBV14; CDR3nt: TGTGCCAGCAGCCCAGGGACTGCGCCGGGAGATGAGCAGTTCTTC; CDR3aa: CASSPGTAPGDEQFF
d_gene: NA; len: 15; j_gene: TRBJ2-2; abundance: NA; v_gene: TRBV7-3; CDR3nt: TGTGCCAGCAGCTTAGGCAGTCCGAACACCGGGGAGCTGTTTTTT; CDR3aa: CASSLGSPNTGELFF
d_gene: NA; len: 15; j_gene: TRBJ1-5; abundance: NA; v_gene: TRBV27; CDR3nt: TGTGCCAGCAGTTTATCGATAGGGTTCAATCAGCCCCAGCATTTT; CDR3aa: CASSLSIGFNQPQHF
d_gene: NA; len: 15; j_gene: TRBJ1-1; abundance: NA; v_gene: TRBV6-2/TRBV6-3; CDR3nt: TGTGCCAGCAGTTATCTGACACGCAAGGAGGCTGAAGCTTTCTTT; CDR3aa: CASSYLTRKEAEAFF
d_gene: NA; len: 15; j_gene: TRBJ1-1; abundance: few; v_gene: TRBV19; CDR3nt: TGTGCCAGTAGTATAGACCCCCCAGCGAACACTGAAGCTTTCTTT; CDR3aa: CASSIDPPANTEAFF
d_gene: NA; len: 16; j_gene: TRBJ1-2; abundance: few; v_gene: TRBV12-3/TRBV12-4; CDR3nt: TGTGCCAGCAGTTTAGCTACGACAGCCTTTAAGGAGGGCTACACCTTC; CDR3aa: CASSLATTAFKEGYTF
d_gene: NA; len: 13; j_gene: TRBJ1-5; abundance: NA; v_gene: TRBV7-8; CDR3nt: TGTGCCAGCAGCCCTTGGGGAAGTCAGCCCCAGCATTTT; CDR3aa: CASSPWGSQPQHF
d_gene: NA; len: 13; j_gene: TRBJ1-2; abundance: few; v_gene: TRBV7-9; CDR3nt: TGTGCCAGCAGCCCCGGGGAACTCTATGGCTACACCTTC; CDR3aa: CASSPGELYGYTF
d_gene: TRBD2; len: 14; j_gene: TRBJ2-1; abundance: once; v_gene: TRBV6-2/TRBV6-3; CDR3nt: TGTGCCAGCAGTTACGACCTAGCGGGGGCTGAGCAGTTCTTC; CDR3aa: CASSYDLAGAEQFF
d_gene: NA; len: 11; j_gene: TRBJ2-7; abundance: once; v_gene: TRBV7-4; CDR3nt: TGTGCCAGCGCCCCCGGGGTCGAGCAGTACTTC; CDR3aa: CASAPGVEQYF
d_gene: NA; len: 15; j_gene: TRBJ2-3; abundance: few; v_gene: TRBV7-9; CDR3nt: TGTGCCAGCAGCTCTCTAGCGTCCCCCACAGATACGCAGTATTTT; CDR3aa: CASSSLASPTDTQYF
d_gene: TRBD1; len: 15; j_gene: TRBJ2-7; abundance: few; v_gene: TRBV19; CDR3nt: TGTGCCAGTAGTGCCGGGACAGGGAGCTCCTACGAGCAGTACTTC; CDR3aa: CASSAGTGSSYEQYF
d_gene: TRBD1; len: 16; j_gene: TRBJ1-6; abundance: NA; v_gene: TRBV5-6; CDR3nt: TGTGCCAGCAGCCTCGGACAGGGAATTATTGGTTCACCCCTCCACTTT; CDR3aa: CASSLGQGIIGSPLHF
d_gene: TRBD1; len: 16; j_gene: TRBJ2-2; abundance: NA; v_gene: TRBV7-2; CDR3nt: TGTGCCAGCAGCTTAGGGGACAGGGGGAACACCGGGGAGCTGTTTTTT; CDR3aa: CASSLGDRGNTGELFF
d_gene: NA; len: 17; j_gene: TRBJ2-1; abundance: few; v_gene: TRBV7-2; CDR3nt: TGTGCCAGCAGCCGGACAGGACCGCCGGGGGGGCACAATGAGCAGTTCTTC; CDR3aa: CASSRTGPPGGHNEQFF
d_gene: NA; len: 10; j_gene: TRBJ2-3; abundance: NA; v_gene: TRBV2; CDR3nt: TGTGCCGTCCACACAGATACGCAGTATTTT; CDR3aa: CAVHTDTQYF
d_gene: NA; len: 14; j_gene: TRBJ1-1; abundance: few; v_gene: TRBV6-2/TRBV6-3; CDR3nt: TGTGCCAGCAGTTACCTGGACTTGAACACTGAAGCTTTCTTT; CDR3aa: CASSYLDLNTEAFF
d_gene: TRBD2; len: 14; j_gene: TRBJ2-7; abundance: NA; v_gene: TRBV7-2; CDR3nt: TGTGCCAGCAGCGTCGGACTAGGCGGCTACGAGCAGTACTTC; CDR3aa: CASSVGLGGYEQYF
d_gene: NA; len: 13; j_gene: TRBJ2-1; abundance: few; v_gene: TRBV24-1; CDR3nt: TGTGCCACCAGTGTAGGGACCTACAATGAGCAGTTCTTC; CDR3aa: CATSVGTYNEQFF
d_gene: TRBD1; len: 14; j_gene: TRBJ2-7; abundance: few; v_gene: TRBV27; CDR3nt: TGTGCCAGCAGCAGGGGGCCCCGCTCCTACGAGCAGTACTTC; CDR3aa: CASSRGPRSYEQYF
d_gene: TRBD1; len: 15; j_gene: TRBJ2-3; abundance: NA; v_gene: TRBV12-3/TRBV12-4; CDR3nt: TGTGCCAGCAGTCTCGGGACAGTCAGCACAGATACGCAGTATTTT; CDR3aa: CASSLGTVSTDTQYF
d_gene: NA; len: 15; j_gene: TRBJ1-4; abundance: many; v_gene: TRBV20-1; CDR3nt: TGCAGTGCCAAACGGACGTATGCAACTAATGAAAAACTGTTTTTT; CDR3aa: CSAKRTYATNEKLFF
d_gene: TRBD1; len: 15; j_gene: TRBJ2-1; abundance: NA; v_gene: TRBV7-6; CDR3nt: TGTGCCAGCAGCCCTACCGGGACAGGACGCAATGAGCAGTTCTTC; CDR3aa: CASSPTGTGRNEQFF
d_gene: NA; len: 15; j_gene: TRBJ1-1; abundance: NA; v_gene: TRBV27; CDR3nt: TGTGCCAGCAGTTTATCAGGGCTGATGAACACTGAAGCTTTCTTT; CDR3aa: CASSLSGLMNTEAFF
d_gene: NA; len: 15; j_gene: TRBJ2-7; abundance: NA; v_gene: TRBV6-2/TRBV6-3; CDR3nt: TGTGCCAGCAGTTACTATCGGAGGGCAACCTACGAGCAGTACTTC; CDR3aa: CASSYYRRATYEQYF
d_gene: TRBD2; len: 16; j_gene: TRBJ2-3; abundance: NA; v_gene: TRBV4-1; CDR3nt: TGCGCCAGCAGCTTCCCTACTAGCGGGGGTGCAGATACGCAGTATTTT; CDR3aa: CASSFPTSGGADTQYF
d_gene: NA; len: 14; j_gene: TRBJ2-3; abundance: many; v_gene: TRBV20-1; CDR3nt: TGCAGTGCAACCACGGGTACTAGCACAGATACGCAGTATTTT; CDR3aa: CSATTGTSTDTQYF
d_gene: NA; len: 16; j_gene: TRBJ1-1; abundance: few; v_gene: TRBV5-1; CDR3nt: TGCGCCAGCAGCTTGGCTTGGGTACAGGTTTACACTGAAGCTTTCTTT; CDR3aa: CASSLAWVQVYTEAFF
d_gene: NA; len: 16; j_gene: TRBJ2-1; abundance: NA; v_gene: TRBV7-2; CDR3nt: TGTGCCAGCAGCTTAGGAGTCGGGGGCTATTACCATGAGCAGTTCTTC; CDR3aa: CASSLGVGGYYHEQFF
d_gene: NA; len: 15; j_gene: TRBJ1-1; abundance: NA; v_gene: TRBV7-2; CDR3nt: TGTGCCAGCAGCCCTCGGACAGATAGGGACACTGAAGCTTTCTTT; CDR3aa: CASSPRTDRDTEAFF